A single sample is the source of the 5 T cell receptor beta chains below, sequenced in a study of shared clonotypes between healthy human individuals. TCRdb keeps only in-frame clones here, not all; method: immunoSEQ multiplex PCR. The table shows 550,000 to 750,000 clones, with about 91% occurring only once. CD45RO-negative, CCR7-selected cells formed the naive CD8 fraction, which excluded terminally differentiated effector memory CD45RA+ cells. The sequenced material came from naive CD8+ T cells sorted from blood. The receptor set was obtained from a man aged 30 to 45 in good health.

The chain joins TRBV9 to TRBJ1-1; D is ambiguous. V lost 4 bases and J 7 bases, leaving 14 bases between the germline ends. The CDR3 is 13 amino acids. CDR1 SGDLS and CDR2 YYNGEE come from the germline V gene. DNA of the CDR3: TGTGCCAGCAGCCCATCCGGGAGTAATGAAGCTTTCTTT. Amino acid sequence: CASSPSGSNEAFF.

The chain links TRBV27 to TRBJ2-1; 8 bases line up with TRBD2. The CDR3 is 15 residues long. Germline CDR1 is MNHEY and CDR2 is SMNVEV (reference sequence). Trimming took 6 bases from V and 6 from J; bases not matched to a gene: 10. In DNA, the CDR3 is TGTGCCAGCAGAACCGGGACTAGTTCCACCAATGAGCAGTTCTTC. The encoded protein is CASRTGTSSTNEQFF.

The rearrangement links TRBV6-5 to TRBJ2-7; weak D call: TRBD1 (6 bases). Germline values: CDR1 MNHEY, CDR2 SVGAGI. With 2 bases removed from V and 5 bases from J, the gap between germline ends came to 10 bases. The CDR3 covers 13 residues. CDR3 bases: TGTGCCAGCAGTTACGCCACAGGGAACGAGCAGTACTTC. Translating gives CASSYATGNEQYF.

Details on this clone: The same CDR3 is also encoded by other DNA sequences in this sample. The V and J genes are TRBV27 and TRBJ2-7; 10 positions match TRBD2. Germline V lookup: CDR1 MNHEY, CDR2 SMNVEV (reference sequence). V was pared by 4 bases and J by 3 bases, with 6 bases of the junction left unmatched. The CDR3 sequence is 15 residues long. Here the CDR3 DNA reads TGTGCCAGCAGTTCGGGGCTAGCGGGAGTCTACGAGCAGTACTTC. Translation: CASSSGLAGVYEQYF.

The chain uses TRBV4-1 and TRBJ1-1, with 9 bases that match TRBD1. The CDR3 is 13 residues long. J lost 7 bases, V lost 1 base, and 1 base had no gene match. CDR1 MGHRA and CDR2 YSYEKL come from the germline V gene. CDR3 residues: CASSQGDRVEAFF. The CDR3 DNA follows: TGCGCCAGCAGCCAAGGGGACAGGGTTGAAGCTTTCTTT.